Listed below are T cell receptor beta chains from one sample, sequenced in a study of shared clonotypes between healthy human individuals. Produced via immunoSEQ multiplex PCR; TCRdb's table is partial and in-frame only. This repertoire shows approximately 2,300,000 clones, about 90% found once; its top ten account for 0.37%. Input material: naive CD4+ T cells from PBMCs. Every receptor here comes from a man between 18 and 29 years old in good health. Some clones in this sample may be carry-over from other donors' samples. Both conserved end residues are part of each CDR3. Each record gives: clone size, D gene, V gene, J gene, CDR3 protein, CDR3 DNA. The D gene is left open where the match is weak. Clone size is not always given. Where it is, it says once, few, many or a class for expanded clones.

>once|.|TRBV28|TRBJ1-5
CASSPPGDPVTQHF
TGTGCCAGCAGCCCCCCAGGTGACCCCGTAACCCAGCATTTT
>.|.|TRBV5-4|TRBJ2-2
CASSLVQTGELFF
TGTGCCAGCAGCTTGGTCCAAACCGGGGAGCTGTTTTTT
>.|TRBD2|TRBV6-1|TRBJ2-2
CASSAFPGGAVTGELFF
TGTGCCAGCAGTGCATTTCCGGGGGGTGCGGTCACCGGGGAGCTGTTTTTT
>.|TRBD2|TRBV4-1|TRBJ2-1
CASSQGLAGVGSYEQFF
TGCGCCAGCAGCCAAGGACTAGCGGGAGTAGGATCGTATGAGCAGTTCTTC
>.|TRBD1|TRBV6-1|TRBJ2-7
CASSDNLGTGGYEQYF
TGTGCCAGCAGTGACAACCTCGGGACAGGGGGCTACGAGCAGTACTTC
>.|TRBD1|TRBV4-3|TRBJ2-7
CASSRFLDRKYEQYF
TGCGCCAGCAGCCGCTTCTTGGACAGGAAGTACGAGCAGTACTTC
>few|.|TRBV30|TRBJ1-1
CAWSVELSTEAFF
TGTGCCTGGAGTGTAGAGTTGTCAACTGAAGCTTTCTTT
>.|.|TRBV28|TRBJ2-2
CASSSPRRGTGELFF
TGTGCCAGCAGTTCTCCCCGCCGGGGGACCGGGGAGCTGTTTTTT
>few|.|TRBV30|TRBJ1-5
CAWSQDGTRFQPQHF
TGTGCCTGGAGCCAGGACGGAACCCGTTTTCAGCCCCAGCATTTT
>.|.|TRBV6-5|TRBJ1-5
CASRRTVNQPQHF
TGTGCCAGCAGAAGGACAGTTAATCAGCCCCAGCATTTT
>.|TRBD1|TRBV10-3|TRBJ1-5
CAIRGTDTGQPQHF
TGTGCCATCAGAGGGACAGATACGGGTCAGCCCCAGCATTTT
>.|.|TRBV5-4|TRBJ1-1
CASSPGGQGYTEAFF
TGTGCCAGCAGCCCGGGAGGGCAGGGGTACACTGAAGCTTTCTTT
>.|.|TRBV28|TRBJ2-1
CASSLLGVWGSSYNEQFF
TGTGCCAGCAGTCTCCTCGGGGTTTGGGGGAGTTCCTACAATGAGCAGTTCTTC
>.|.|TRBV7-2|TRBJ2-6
CASSLQGPGANVLTF
TGTGCCAGCAGCTTACAGGGACCTGGGGCCAACGTCCTGACTTTC
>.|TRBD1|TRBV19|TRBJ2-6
CASSMWDRGLSGANVLTF
TGTGCCAGTAGTATGTGGGATAGGGGGCTCTCTGGGGCCAACGTCCTGACTTTC
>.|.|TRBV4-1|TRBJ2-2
CASSQDRGPGNTGELFF
TGCGCCAGCAGCCAAGATCGGGGCCCGGGGAACACCGGGGAGCTGTTTTTT
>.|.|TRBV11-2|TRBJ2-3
CASSPRLGRRDTQYF
TGTGCCAGCAGCCCTCGACTAGGTAGAAGGGATACGCAGTATTTT
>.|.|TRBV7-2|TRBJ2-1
CASSLDSSYNEQFF
TGTGCCAGCAGCTTAGACTCGTCCTACAATGAGCAGTTCTTC
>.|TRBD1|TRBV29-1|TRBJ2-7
CSVTGVPSPYEQYF
TGCAGCGTCACAGGGGTCCCTAGTCCCTACGAGCAGTACTTC
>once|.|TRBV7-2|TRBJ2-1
CASSHSPEMNEQFF
TGTGCCAGCAGCCATTCGCCTGAGATGAATGAGCAGTTCTTC
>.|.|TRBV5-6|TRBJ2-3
CASSLEVSTSTDTQYF
TGTGCCAGCAGCTTGGAAGTCAGTACTAGCACAGATACGCAGTATTTT
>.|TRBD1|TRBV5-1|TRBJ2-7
CASSLERGQTYEQYF
TGCGCCAGCAGCCTGGAGAGGGGGCAGACCTACGAGCAGTACTTC
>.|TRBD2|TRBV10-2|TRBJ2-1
CASSRLTSGRGNEQFF
TGCGCCAGCAGCCGCCTGACTAGCGGGAGGGGAAATGAGCAGTTCTTC
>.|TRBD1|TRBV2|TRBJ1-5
CASNPQGPSNQPQHF
TGTGCCAGCAATCCACAGGGGCCTAGCAATCAGCCCCAGCATTTT
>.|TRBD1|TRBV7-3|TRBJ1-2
CASSQGQGYGGYTF
TGTGCCAGCAGTCAAGGACAGGGGTACGGCGGCTACACCTTC
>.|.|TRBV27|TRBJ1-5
CASSPWQGNSNQPQHF
TGTGCCAGCAGTCCTTGGCAGGGGAATAGCAATCAGCCCCAGCATTTT
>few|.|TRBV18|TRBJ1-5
CASSPTDQPQHF
TGTGCCAGCTCACCGACGGATCAGCCCCAGCATTTT
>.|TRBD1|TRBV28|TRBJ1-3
CASSGGDRDSGNTIYF
TGTGCCAGCAGTGGCGGGGACAGGGACTCTGGAAACACCATATATTTT
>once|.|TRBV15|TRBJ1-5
CATSRDSQGGQPQHF
TGTGCCACCAGCAGAGATAGTCAGGGCGGTCAGCCCCAGCATTTT
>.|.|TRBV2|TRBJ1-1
CASSDRSVSEAFF
TGTGCCAGCAGCGACCGTTCGGTCTCTGAAGCTTTCTTT
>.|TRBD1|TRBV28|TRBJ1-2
CASSTTLDRGWGYGYTF
TGTGCCAGCAGTACGACCCTGGACAGGGGCTGGGGCTATGGCTACACCTTC
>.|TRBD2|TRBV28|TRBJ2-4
CASSSPLAVLGDIQYF
TGTGCCAGCAGTTCCCCGCTAGCGGTCCTGGGGGACATTCAGTACTTC
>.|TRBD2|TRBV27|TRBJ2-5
CASSASDWTSGMTQETQYF
TGTGCCAGCAGCGCCTCCGACTGGACTAGCGGGATGACACAAGAGACCCAGTACTTC
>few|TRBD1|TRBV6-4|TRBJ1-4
CASRRGLEEKLFF
TGTGCCAGCCGGAGGGGGCTAGAAGAAAAACTGTTTTTT
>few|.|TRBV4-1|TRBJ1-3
CATRSEEGLSGNTIYF
TGCGCCACCCGAAGCGAGGAGGGTCTCTCTGGAAACACCATATATTTT
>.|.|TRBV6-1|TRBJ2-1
CASILGYNEQFF
TGTGCCAGCATACTGGGGTACAATGAGCAGTTCTTC
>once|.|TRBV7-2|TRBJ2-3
CASSLVSYTQYF
TGTGCCAGCAGCTTAGTTTCGTATACGCAGTATTTT
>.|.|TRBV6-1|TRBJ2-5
CASTLGGAGQETQYF
TGTGCCAGCACTCTTGGCGGGGCAGGGCAAGAGACCCAGTACTTC
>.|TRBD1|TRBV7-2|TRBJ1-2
CASSSSPLDRERFGYTF
TGTGCCAGCAGCTCCTCGCCTCTAGACAGGGAAAGGTTTGGCTACACCTTC
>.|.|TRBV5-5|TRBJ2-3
CASSFSPTDTQYF
TGTGCCAGCAGCTTCTCCCCCACAGATACGCAGTATTTT
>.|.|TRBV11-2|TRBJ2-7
CASSFSAGVPYEQYF
TGTGCCAGCAGCTTCTCGGCAGGCGTTCCCTACGAGCAGTACTTC
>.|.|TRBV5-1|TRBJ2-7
CASTYPGAYEQYF
TGCGCCAGCACCTACCCTGGGGCCTACGAGCAGTACTTC